The sequence of this TCR beta chain was determined in a study of blood T cell repertoires in COVID-19. About the research overall: From T cells, B-cell-depleted T cells, or PBMCs came the material, which was cDNA or gDNA.

Repertoires were generated with immunoSEQ multiplex PCR, while TCRdb's copy carries only in-frame clones and drops some. This sample has roughly 29,000 clones; approximately 79% occur once, and the top ten carry over 20%. The source of this sequence is a boy aged 2-15 years with active or convalescent COVID-19. Material: peripheral blood.

CDR3 nucleotide sequence: TGTGCCAGCAGCCAAGACGAGCTAGGGGAATCGACGCAGTATTTT. Translated, it gives CASSQDELGESTQYF. The rearrangement links TRBV3-1 (or the pseudogene TRBV3-2) to TRBJ2-3, with D perhaps matching TRBD1 (5 bases). The germline V gene has CDR1 LGHDT and CDR2 YNNKEL (reference sequence). The germline V and J ends were trimmed by 0 bases and 9 bases, with 16 bases remaining between them. The CDR3 is 15 amino acids.